One sample yielded the 13 T cell receptor beta chains listed below, sequenced in a study of graft-versus-host responses after intestinal transplantation. Their antigens are not known. Sequencing used immunoSEQ multiplex PCR; TCRdb keeps in-frame clones, though not all of them. The repertoire consists of roughly 81,000 clones, with around 84% occurring once and the leading ten covering 0.8% to 0.9%. The source material was unstimulated CD4+ T cells sorted from spleen or lymph node cells, sampled before intestinal transplant. The receptors come from a human donor who received an intestinal transplant.

J is TRBJ2-7 and V is TRBV2; 9 bases match TRBD1. Germline CDR1 is SNHLY and CDR2 is FYNNEI. The CDR3 has 12 amino acids. V lost 7 bases to trimming and J lost 3 bases; unmatched junction nucleotides: 1. DNA of the CDR3: TGTGCCAGCATGGGACAGGGCTACGAGCAGTACTTC. As protein: CASMGQGYEQYF. Drawing the rest from reference TRBV2 and TRBJ2-7, the complete variable domain is EPEVTQTPSHQVTQMGQEVILRCVPISNHLYFYWYRQILGQKVEFLVSFYNNEISEKSEIFDDQFSVERPDGSNFTLKIRSTKLEDSAMYFCASMGQGYEQYFGPGTRLTVT.

The V and J genes are TRBV6-6 and TRBJ2-7; 7 bases are a match to TRBD2. This CDR3 has 16 amino acids. Germline-derived CDR1 and CDR2 are MNHNY and SVGAGI (reference sequence). The V segment lost 4 bases and the J segment 3 bases; nucleotides outside the gene matches: 12. The CDR3 DNA is TGTGCCAGCAGTTCGCCGCAGGGAGGGGTCTTCTACGAGCAGTACTTC. It yields the protein CASSSPQGGVFYEQYF.

This chain connects TRBV29-1 to TRBJ2-1, with TRBD2 matching 8 bases. The germline gives CDR1 SQVTM, CDR2 ANQGSEA. V lost 1 base and J lost 3; bases outside the gene matches: 2. CDR3 length: 14 residues. The CDR3 region is CSVEVLAVYNEQFF. In DNA, the CDR3 is TGCAGCGTTGAAGTACTAGCGGTCTACAATGAGCAGTTCTTC.

The rearrangement uses TRBV7-2 and TRBJ2-7; 11 bases are shared with TRBD1. This CDR3 is built from 15 residues. The germline CDR1 and CDR2 sequences are SGHTA and FQGNSA. Unmatched junction bases numbered 4, after V lost 4 bases and J lost 2 bases. In nucleotides, the CDR3 is TGTGCCAGCAGCTCAAGGACAGGGGGCACCTACGAGCAGTACTTC. Protein: CASSSRTGGTYEQYF.

CDR3 amino acids: CASSQLSTPVAGSSYNEQFF. The CDR3 nucleotides are TGCGCCAGCAGCCAACTCAGTACCCCCGTAGCGGGGAGCTCCTACAATGAGCAGTTCTTC. The chain uses TRBV4-1 and TRBJ2-1; 8 bases fit TRBD2. Per germline, CDR1 MGHRA and CDR2 YSYEKL. The CDR3 sequence is 20 residues long. After removal of 2 bases from V and 0 bases from J, the junction contained 15 bases not matched to a gene.

In its sample, this clone was seen many times. The chain couples TRBV30 to TRBJ1-6, with TRBD1 matching 7 bases. CDR1 GTSNPN and CDR2 SVGIG come from the germline V gene (reference sequence). The CDR3 contains 14 residues. V was pared by 0 bases and J by 10 bases, with 6 bases of the junction left unmatched. The CDR3 DNA sequence: TGTGCCTGGAGTGTATTAGGAGGGGGCTCACCCCTCCACTTT. The encoded protein is CAWSVLGGGSPLHF.

This sequence joins TRBV13 and TRBJ2-7; D call uncertain. Germline CDR1 reads PRHDT; CDR2 reads FYEKMQ (reference sequence). This CDR3 has 13 residues. V was clipped by 3 bases and J by 5 bases, with 11 bases between them. CDR3 nucleotide sequence: TGTGCCAGCAGCTTGCGGTTCGTGGACGAGCAGTACTTC. Amino acid sequence: CASSLRFVDEQYF.

This clone was detected only once. V is TRBV5-4 and J is TRBJ2-5; maybe TRBD2 (7 bases). The CDR3 has 13 residues. The V end was cut by 5 bases, the J end by 5 bases, with 13 bases between. CDR1 is SGHNT and CDR2 is YYREEE in the germline V gene (reference sequence). The CDR3 DNA follows: TGTGCCAGCAGGAGGGGGGGCCTGGAGACCCAGTACTTC. Its translation: CASRRGGLETQYF.

This rearrangement joins TRBV5-1 to TRBJ2-5; TRBD1 matches at 7 bases. Germline values: CDR1 SGHRS, CDR2 YFSETQ. This CDR3 region has 15 residues. V shed 5 bases, J shed 4 bases, and the junction held 11 bases outside the gene matches. The CDR3 sequence is CASSQQDRDGETQYF. CDR3 in DNA: TGCGCCAGCAGTCAGCAAGACAGGGATGGAGAGACCCAGTACTTC.

The chain uses TRBV7-6 and TRBJ2-7; tentatively, D is TRBD1 (6 bases). From germline, CDR1 is SGHVS and CDR2 FNYEAQ. V was cut by 5 bases and J by 5 bases, with 13 bases left in between. The CDR3 has 13 residues. CDR3 sequence reads: CASSLTGKDEQYF. The CDR3 DNA reads as TGTGCCAGCAGCCTTACAGGGAAGGACGAGCAGTACTTC.

The CDR3 loop reads CASSLSSPYEQYF. The CDR3 region has the DNA TGTGCCAGCAGCTTATCTAGTCCCTACGAGCAGTACTTC. The V gene is TRBV7-2, the J gene TRBJ2-7; no reliable D call. Germline loops: CDR1 SGHTA, CDR2 FQGNSA. Trimming shortened V by 2 bases and J by 2 bases, and 7 bases separated the two germline ends. This CDR3 contains 13 residues.

This chain uses TRBV19 with TRBJ1-5, with unresolved D. The germline CDR1 and CDR2 sequences are LNHDA and SQIVND (reference sequence). CDR3 length equals 15 residues. With 10 bases removed from V and 0 bases from J, the gap between germline ends came to 16 bases. The CDR3 DNA is TGTGCCACCGCAGGAGGACCGAATAGCAATCAGCCCCAGCATTTT. Protein sequence: CATAGGPNSNQPQHF.

This clone was observed a few times. The chain has TRBV19 and TRBJ2-6, with D possibly TRBD2 on 5 matching bases. The CDR3 consists of 15 residues. From germline, CDR1 is LNHDA and CDR2 SQIVND (reference sequence). V was shortened by 5 bases and J by 4 bases, with 12 bases between the two germline ends. The CDR3 here is CASSSGVLGANVLTF. CDR3 DNA sequence: TGTGCCAGTAGTTCCGGGGTGCTGGGGGCCAACGTCCTGACTTTC. Supplemented by reference TRBV19 and TRBJ2-6, the full variable domain reads DGGITQSPKYLFRKEGQNVTLSCEQNLNHDAMYWYRQDPGQGLRLIYYSQIVNDFQKGDIAEGYSVSREKKESFPLTVTSAQKNPTAFYLCASSSGVLGANVLTFGAGSRLTVL.